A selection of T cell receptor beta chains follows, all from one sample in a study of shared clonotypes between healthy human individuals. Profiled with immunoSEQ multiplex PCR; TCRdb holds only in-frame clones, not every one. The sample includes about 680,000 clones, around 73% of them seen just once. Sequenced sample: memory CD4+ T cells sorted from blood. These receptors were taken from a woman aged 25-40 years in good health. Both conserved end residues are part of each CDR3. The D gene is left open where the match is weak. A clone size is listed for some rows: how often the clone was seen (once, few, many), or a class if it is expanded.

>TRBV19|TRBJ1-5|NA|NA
CASNIKGSTSPQHF
TGTGCCAGTAACATCAAGGGTTCCACTTCCCCCCAGCATTTT
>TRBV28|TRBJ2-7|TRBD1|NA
CASRPGQGAVYEQYF
TGTGCCAGCAGGCCGGGACAGGGGGCGGTATACGAGCAGTACTTC
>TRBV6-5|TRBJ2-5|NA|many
CASSPRTVLETQYF
TGTGCCAGCAGCCCCCGGACAGTGCTGGAGACCCAGTACTTC
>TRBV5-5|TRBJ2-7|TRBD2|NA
CASSFGPSGNYEQYF
TGTGCCAGCAGCTTTGGGCCTAGCGGAAACTACGAGCAGTACTTC
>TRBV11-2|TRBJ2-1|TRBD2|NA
CASSAKTSGGNEQFF
TGTGCCAGCAGCGCAAAGACTAGCGGGGGCAATGAGCAGTTCTTC
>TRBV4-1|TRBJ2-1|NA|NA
CASSQAGTNHYNEQFF
TGCGCCAGCAGCCAAGCCGGGACCAACCACTACAATGAGCAGTTCTTC
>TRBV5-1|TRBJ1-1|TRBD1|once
CASRLEGTGDTEAFF
TGCGCCAGCAGATTAGAGGGGACAGGGGACACTGAAGCTTTCTTT
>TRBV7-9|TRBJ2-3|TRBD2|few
CASSLSSTGGTDTQYF
TGTGCCAGCAGCTTATCTTCTACGGGGGGGACAGATACGCAGTATTTT
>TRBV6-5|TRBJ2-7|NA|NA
CASSPAGRGSYEQYF
TGTGCCAGCAGTCCCGCGGGCAGGGGCTCCTACGAGCAGTACTTC
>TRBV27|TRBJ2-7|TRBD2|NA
CASSLGLAGVGDEQYF
TGTGCCAGCAGTTTAGGTCTAGCGGGAGTCGGGGACGAGCAGTACTTC
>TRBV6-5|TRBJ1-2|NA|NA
CASSYGRSYTF
TGTGCCAGCAGTTACGGTCGGAGCTACACCTTC
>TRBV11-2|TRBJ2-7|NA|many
CASSLNSYEQYF
TGTGCCAGCAGCTTAAATAGCTACGAGCAGTACTTC
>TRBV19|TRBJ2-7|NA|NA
CASSIAHSTGREQYF
TGTGCCAGTAGTATAGCCCACTCGACGGGGCGCGAGCAGTACTTC
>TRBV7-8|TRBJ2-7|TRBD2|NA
CASGWTSGRGEQYF
TGTGCCAGCGGTTGGACTAGCGGGAGAGGCGAGCAGTACTTC
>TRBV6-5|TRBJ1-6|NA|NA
CASRMYNSPLHF
TGTGCCAGCAGGATGTATAATTCACCCCTCCACTTT
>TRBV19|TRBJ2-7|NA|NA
CASPRDHYSYEQYF
TGTGCCAGCCCCCGGGACCACTACTCCTACGAGCAGTACTTC
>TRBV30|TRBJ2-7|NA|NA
CAWSSRNEQYF
TGTGCCTGGAGTTCCAGGAACGAGCAGTACTTC
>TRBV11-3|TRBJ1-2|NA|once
CASSPNVSYTF
TGTGCCAGCAGCCCCAATGTAAGCTACACCTTC
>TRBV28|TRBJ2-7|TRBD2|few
CASSLLGLAGGMSYEQYF
TGTGCCAGCAGTTTACTGGGACTAGCGGGAGGGATGTCCTACGAGCAGTACTTC
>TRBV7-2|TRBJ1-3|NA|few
CASSPDVLSGNTIYF
TGTGCCAGCAGCCCTGACGTCCTCAGTGGAAACACCATATATTTT
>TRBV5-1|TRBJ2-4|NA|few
CATRQAPIAGNIQYF
TGCGCCACCAGACAGGCTCCGATTGCAGGGAACATTCAGTACTTC
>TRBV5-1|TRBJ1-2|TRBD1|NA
CASSATGDYGYTF
TGCGCCAGCAGCGCGACAGGGGACTATGGCTACACCTTC
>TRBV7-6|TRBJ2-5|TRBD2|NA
CASSLERGRGETQYF
TGTGCCAGCAGCTTAGAGCGGGGTAGAGGAGAGACCCAGTACTTC
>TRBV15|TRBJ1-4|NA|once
CATSRGRVATNEKLFF
TGTGCCACCAGCAGAGGCAGGGTTGCAACTAATGAAAAACTGTTTTTT
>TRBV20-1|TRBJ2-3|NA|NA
CSAPRTDTQYF
TGCAGTGCTCCCCGCACAGATACGCAGTATTTT
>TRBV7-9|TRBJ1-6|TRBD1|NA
CASSLGGGQGNNSPLHF
TGTGCCAGCAGCTTAGGAGGGGGACAGGGAAATAATTCACCCCTCCACTTT
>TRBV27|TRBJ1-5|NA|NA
CASSWSDSNQPQHF
TGTGCCAGCAGTTGGTCAGACTCCAATCAGCCCCAGCATTTT
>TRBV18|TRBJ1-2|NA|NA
CASSPTGAGHYGYTF
TGTGCCAGCTCACCAACAGGAGCAGGGCACTATGGCTACACCTTC
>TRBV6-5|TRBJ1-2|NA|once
CASSQPQVGNYGYTF
TGTGCCAGCAGCCAGCCACAGGTTGGGAACTATGGCTACACCTTC
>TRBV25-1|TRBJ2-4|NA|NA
CASSEEDRTDVSKNIQYF
TGTGCCAGCAGTGAAGAAGATCGGACAGACGTATCCAAAAACATTCAGTACTTC
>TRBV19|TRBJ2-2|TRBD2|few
CASGGLAGLAGELFF
TGTGCCAGCGGGGGACTAGCGGGGCTCGCCGGGGAGCTGTTTTTT
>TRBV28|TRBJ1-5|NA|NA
CASSLRGYDRYSNQPQHF
TGTGCCAGCAGTTTAAGGGGGTATGACCGGTATAGCAATCAGCCCCAGCATTTT
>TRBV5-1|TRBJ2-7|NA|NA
CASSKKAGSYEQYF
TGCGCCAGCAGCAAGAAGGCTGGTTCCTACGAGCAGTACTTC
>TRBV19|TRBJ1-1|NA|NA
CASRGGNTEAFF
TGTGCCAGTAGGGGGGGGAACACTGAAGCTTTCTTT
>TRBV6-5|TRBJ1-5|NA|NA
CASSYDGNQPQHF
TGTGCCAGCAGTTACGACGGCAATCAGCCCCAGCATTTT
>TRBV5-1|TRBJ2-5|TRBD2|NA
CASSLLLADQETQYF
TGCGCCAGCAGCTTGCTTCTAGCGGACCAAGAGACCCAGTACTTC
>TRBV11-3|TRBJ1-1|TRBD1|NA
CASSRTGGTEAFF
TGTGCCAGCAGTCGGACAGGGGGCACTGAAGCTTTCTTT
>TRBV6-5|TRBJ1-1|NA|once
CASSFAGGNTEAFF
TGTGCCAGCAGTTTCGCTGGTGGCAACACTGAAGCTTTCTTT
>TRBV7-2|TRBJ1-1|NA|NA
CASSLGMNTEAFF
TGTGCCAGCAGCTTAGGAATGAACACTGAAGCTTTCTTT
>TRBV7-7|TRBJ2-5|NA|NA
CASSLDGTGGQETQYF
TGTGCCAGCAGCTTAGATGGAACTGGCGGCCAAGAGACCCAGTACTTC
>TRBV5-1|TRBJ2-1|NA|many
CASSLGDFYNEQFF
TGCGCCAGCAGCTTGGGGGACTTTTACAATGAGCAGTTCTTC
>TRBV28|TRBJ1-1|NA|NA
CASSLPPMGKGPEAFF
TGTGCCAGCAGTTTACCCCCCATGGGGAAGGGACCAGAAGCTTTCTTT
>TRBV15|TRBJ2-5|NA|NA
CATSRDTGEGETQYF
TGTGCCACCAGCAGAGATACAGGGGAGGGGGAGACCCAGTACTTC
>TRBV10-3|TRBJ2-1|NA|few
CAISERAGRHNEQFF
TGTGCCATCAGTGAGCGTGCGGGACGCCACAATGAGCAGTTCTTC
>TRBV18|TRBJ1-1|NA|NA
CASSEAVNTEAFF
TGTGCCAGCTCAGAGGCTGTGAACACTGAAGCTTTCTTT
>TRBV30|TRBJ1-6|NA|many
CAWSVIGSDNSPLHF
TGTGCCTGGAGTGTAATTGGAAGCGATAATTCACCCCTCCACTTT
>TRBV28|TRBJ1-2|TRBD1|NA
CASSLQGARGYTF
TGTGCCAGCAGCCTCCAGGGGGCGCGGGGCTACACCTTC
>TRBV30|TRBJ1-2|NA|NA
CAWNVGGSGYTF
TGTGCCTGGAATGTAGGGGGGAGTGGCTACACCTTC
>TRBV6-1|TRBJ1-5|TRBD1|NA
CASSGFATGSNQPQHF
TGTGCCAGCAGTGGATTTGCGACAGGGAGCAATCAGCCCCAGCATTTT
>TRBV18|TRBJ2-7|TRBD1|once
CASSPSGTGGFYEQYF
TGTGCCAGCTCACCATCCGGGACAGGGGGGTTCTACGAGCAGTACTTC
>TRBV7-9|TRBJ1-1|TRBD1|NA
CASSGGTGVKTEAFF
TGTGCCAGCAGCGGGGGGACAGGGGTGAAGACTGAAGCTTTCTTT
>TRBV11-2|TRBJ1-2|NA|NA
CASSLALRDTANYGYTF
TGTGCCAGCAGCTTAGCCCTCCGGGACACAGCTAACTATGGCTACACCTTC
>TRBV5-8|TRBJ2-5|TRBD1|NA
CASSPDRGRSVETQYF
TGTGCCAGCAGCCCGGACAGGGGGCGCTCCGTAGAGACCCAGTACTTC
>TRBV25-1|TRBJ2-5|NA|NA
CASSAAGIRETQYF
TGTGCCAGCAGTGCGGCAGGGATTAGGGAGACCCAGTACTTC
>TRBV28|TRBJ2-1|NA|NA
CASSSGAKSSYNEQFF
TGTGCCAGCAGTTCGGGAGCCAAGAGCTCCTACAATGAGCAGTTCTTC